This TCR beta chain was sequenced during a study of blood T cell repertoires in COVID-19. Germline V gives CDR1 MNHEY, CDR2 SMNVEV (reference sequence). The germline V and J ends were trimmed by 3 bases and 7 bases, with 18 bases remaining between them. The CDR3 is 15 residues long. Clones were read by immunoSEQ multiplex PCR, and TCRdb kept only the in-frame ones, dropping some. The sample lists around 100,000 clones, around 88% occurring once. The chain is built from TRBV27 and TRBJ2-5; D perhaps matches TRBD2 (5 bases). The source of this sequence is a human donor in a cohort sampled during active COVID-19. Sequencing input: peripheral blood. CDR3 DNA sequence: TGTGCCAGCAGTTTTTCTAGCCCTGGACCCAGGACCCAGTACTTC. Its protein product is CASSFSSPGPRTQYF.